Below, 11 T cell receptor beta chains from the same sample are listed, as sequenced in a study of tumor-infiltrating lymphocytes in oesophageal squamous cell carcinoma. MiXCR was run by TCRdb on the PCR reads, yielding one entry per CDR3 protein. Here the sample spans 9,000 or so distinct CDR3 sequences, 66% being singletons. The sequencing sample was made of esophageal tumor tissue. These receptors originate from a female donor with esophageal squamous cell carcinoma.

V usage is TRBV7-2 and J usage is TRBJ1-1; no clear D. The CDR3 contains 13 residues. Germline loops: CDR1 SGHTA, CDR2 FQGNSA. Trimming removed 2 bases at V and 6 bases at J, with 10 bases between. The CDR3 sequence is CASSLNLFAEAFF. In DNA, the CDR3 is TGTGCCAGCAGCTTAAATCTCTTCGCTGAAGCTTTCTTT.

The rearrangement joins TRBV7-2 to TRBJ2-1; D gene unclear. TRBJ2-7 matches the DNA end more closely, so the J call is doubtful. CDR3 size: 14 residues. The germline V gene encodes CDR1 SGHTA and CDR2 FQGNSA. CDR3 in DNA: TGTGCCAGCAGCGTCCTAGTGGGGTCCTACGAGCAGTACTTC. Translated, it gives CASSVLVGSYEQYF.

The CDR3 spells CASSYSGGGNTEAFF. The CDR3 DNA reads TGTGCCAGCAGTTACTCGGGGGGCGGGAACACTGAAGCTTTCTTT. This sequence joins TRBV6-5 and TRBJ1-1; a weak D match, TRBD1 (6 bases). Germline CDR1 reads MNHEY; CDR2 reads SVGAGI. The V end lost 0 bases, the J end lost 1 base, and 9 bases lay between the germline ends. The CDR3 extends over 15 amino acids.

CDR3 DNA: TGTGCCAGCAGTTTATACAGCTACGAGCAGTACTTC. It specifies CASSLYSYEQYF. This chain connects TRBV12-3 or TRBV12-4 to TRBJ2-7; D is ambiguous. The CDR3 totals 12 residues. V shed 2 bases and J shed 3 bases, with 5 bases lying between them.

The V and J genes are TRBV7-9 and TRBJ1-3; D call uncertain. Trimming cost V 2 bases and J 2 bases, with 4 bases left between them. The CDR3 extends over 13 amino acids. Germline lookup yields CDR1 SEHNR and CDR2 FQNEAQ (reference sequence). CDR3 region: CASSLNTGNTIYF. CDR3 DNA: TGTGCCAGCAGCTTAAATACTGGAAACACCATATATTTT.

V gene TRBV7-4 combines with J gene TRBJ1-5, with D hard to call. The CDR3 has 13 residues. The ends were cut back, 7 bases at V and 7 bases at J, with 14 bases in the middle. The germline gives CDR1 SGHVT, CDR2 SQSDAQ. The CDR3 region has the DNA TGTGCCAGCACCGAAAGCCCGGGGCAGCCCCAGCATTTT. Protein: CASTESPGQPQHF.

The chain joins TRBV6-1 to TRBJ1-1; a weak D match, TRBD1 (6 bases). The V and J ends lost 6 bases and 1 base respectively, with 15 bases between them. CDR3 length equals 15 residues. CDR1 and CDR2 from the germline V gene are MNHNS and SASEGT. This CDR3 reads CASRRNDRRNTEAFF. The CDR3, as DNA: TGTGCCAGCAGGAGGAATGACAGGAGGAACACTGAAGCTTTCTTT.

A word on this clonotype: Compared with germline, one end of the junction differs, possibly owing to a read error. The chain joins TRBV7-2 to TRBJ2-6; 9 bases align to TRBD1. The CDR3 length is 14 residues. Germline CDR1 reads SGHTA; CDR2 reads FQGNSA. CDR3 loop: CASSSRDRVSPLHF. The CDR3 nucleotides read TGTGCCAGCAGCTCCCGGGACAGGGTTTCACCCCTCCACTTC.

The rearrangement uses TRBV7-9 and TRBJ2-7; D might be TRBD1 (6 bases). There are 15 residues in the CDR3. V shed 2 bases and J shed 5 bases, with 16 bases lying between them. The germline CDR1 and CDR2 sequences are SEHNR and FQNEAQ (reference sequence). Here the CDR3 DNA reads TGTGCCAGCAGCTTATATAGTACAGGGAAAAACGAGCAGTACTTC. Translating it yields CASSLYSTGKNEQYF.

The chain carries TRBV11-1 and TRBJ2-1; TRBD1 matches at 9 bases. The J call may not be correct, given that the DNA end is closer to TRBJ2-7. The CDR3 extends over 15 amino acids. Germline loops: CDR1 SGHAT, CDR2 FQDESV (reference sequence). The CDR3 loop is CASSRGTGTTYEQYF. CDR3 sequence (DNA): TGTGCCAGCAGCAGAGGGACAGGGACAACCTACGAGCAGTACTTC.

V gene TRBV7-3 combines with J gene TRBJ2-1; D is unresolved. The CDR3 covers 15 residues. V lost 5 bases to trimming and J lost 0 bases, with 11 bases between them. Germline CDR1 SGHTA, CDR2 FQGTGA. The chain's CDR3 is CASSGAPSSYNEQFF. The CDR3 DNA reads TGTGCCAGCAGCGGAGCCCCGAGCTCCTACAATGAGCAGTTCTTC.